This paragraph reports one TCR beta chain. This sample is drawn from a study of blood T cell repertoires in COVID-19. Study summary: Sites in the United States, Italy and Spain provided acute and convalescent COVID-19 samples. From T cells, B-cell-depleted T cells, or PBMCs came the material, which was cDNA or gDNA.

Assay: immunoSEQ multiplex PCR; the TCRdb copy retains only in-frame clones and omits some. The table records a few hundred thousand clones, approximately 92% of them present only once. All enrollees were about 18 to 95 years old and from roughly 26 US areas. Cohort 3 donors counted as recovered after two negative PCRs, clearance, or resolved symptoms. CDR3 size: 15 residues. V was cut by 0 bases and J by 4 bases, with 13 bases left in between. Germline V CDR1 and CDR2: SGHRS, YFSETQ. The material sequenced was PBMCs or T cells enriched from blood (not recorded which). The receptor was isolated from a man aged 18 to 30 who had recovered from COVID-19. This sequence joins TRBV5-1 and TRBJ1-2, with D uncertain. In DNA, the CDR3 is TGCGCCAGCAGCTTGGGGCAGGTCTACACCTATGGCTACACCTTC. This sequence encodes CASSLGQVYTYGYTF.